One and the same sample provided the 23 T cell receptor beta chains below, sequenced in a study of OX40 agonist ivuxolimab in advanced cancers. The method was immunoSEQ multiplex PCR; TCRdb's version includes in-frame clones alone and lacks a portion of them. This table holds tens of thousands of clones, less than 90% found once. This material consisted of CD4+ or CD8+ T cells sorted from blood, taken in a trial of the OX40 agonist ivuxolimab. The source is an adult with an advanced solid tumor such as melanoma, head and neck, liver or kidney cancer.

The genes are TRBV7-2 and TRBJ2-3, with 10 bases lining up with TRBD2. Trimming took 5 bases from V and 4 from J; bases not matched to a gene: 9. In germline, CDR1 is SGHTA, CDR2 FQGNSA. This CDR3 has 16 residues. For the CDR3, the DNA is TGTGCCAGCAGCCGTAGCGGGGGGCACAATCCAGATACGCAGTATTTT. Translation gives CASSRSGGHNPDTQYF.

The chain has TRBV4-2 and TRBJ2-5; D perhaps matches TRBD2 (5 bases). The J call may be in error: the DNA end matches TRBJ2-7 better. The CDR3 runs to 16 residues. CDR1 and CDR2 from the germline V gene are LGHNA and YNFKEQ. The CDR3 DNA reads as TGTGCCAGCAGCCAAGAAGGAGGACTGGCCTCCTACGAGCAGTACTTC. Its translation is CASSQEGGLASYEQYF.

This clone was observed a few times. The V and J genes are TRBV2 and TRBJ2-3; D gene ambiguous. There are 13 residues in the CDR3. CDR1 is SNHLY and CDR2 is FYNNEI in the germline V gene. With 5 bases removed from V and 2 bases from J, the gap between germline ends came to 8 bases. The DNA for the CDR3 is TGTGCCAGCAGTTTCGGAGACACAGATACGCAGTATTTT. Its protein product is CASSFGDTDTQYF.

The chain has TRBV5-1 and TRBJ2-3; D gene uncertain. The CDR3 has 13 amino acids. Germline values: CDR1 SGHRS, CDR2 YFSETQ. V lost 3 bases and J 1 base, leaving 6 bases between the germline ends. The CDR3 reads CASSSWGTDTQYF. The CDR3 DNA follows: TGCGCCAGCAGCTCCTGGGGCACAGATACGCAGTATTTT.

The sample holds a few counts of this clone. The rearrangement uses TRBV6-6 and TRBJ1-2, with TRBD1 as a possible D gene (5 bases). Germline CDR1 reads MNHNY; CDR2 reads SVGAGI (reference sequence). This CDR3 has 13 residues. Between the trimmed V and J ends, which lost 2 bases and 6 bases, there was a span of 10 bases. In DNA, the CDR3 is TGTGCCAGCAGTTACGGGGGGATGGATGGCTACACCTTC. Protein: CASSYGGMDGYTF.

The chain employs TRBV7-2 and TRBJ2-3; D might be TRBD2 (5 bases). The CDR3 extends over 13 amino acids. Germline V CDR1 and CDR2: SGHTA, FQGNSA. V lost 5 bases and J lost 3, with 9 bases in between. CDR3 sequence reads: CASSPPGTDTQYF. CDR3 in DNA: TGTGCCAGCAGCCCCCCGGGGACAGATACGCAGTATTTT.

The V call is TRBV29-1, the J call TRBJ1-1, with 7 bases identical to TRBD1. CDR1 and CDR2 from the germline V gene are SQVTM and ANQGSEA. The J segment lost 5 bases and the V segment lost 6 bases, leaving 9 bases of the junction unmatched. This CDR3 has 13 residues. CDR3 in amino acids: CSVRPSTGTEAFF. The CDR3 DNA follows: TGCAGCGTCCGCCCGTCGACAGGGACTGAAGCTTTCTTT.

The V call is TRBV30, the J call TRBJ1-4, with unresolved D. The CDR3 totals 13 residues. Trimming left V 4 bases short and J 0 bases short, with 6 bases between. Germline-derived CDR1 and CDR2 are GTSNPN and SVGIG (reference sequence). This CDR3 is CAWTEATNEKLFF. For the CDR3, the DNA is TGTGCCTGGACAGAGGCAACTAATGAAAAACTGTTTTTT.

CDR3 in amino acids: CASTRSNQPQHF. CDR3 coding DNA: TGTGCCAGCACCAGGAGCAATCAGCCCCAGCATTTT. This sequence joins TRBV6-6 and TRBJ1-5; D unresolved. The length of the CDR3 is 12 residues. Trimming left V 7 bases short and J 1 base short, with 5 bases between. Germline loops: CDR1 MNHNY, CDR2 SVGAGI (reference sequence).

This chain joins TRBV7-6 and TRBJ2-1; TRBD2 might be the D (5 bases). The V gene lost 1 base and the J gene lost 9 bases, with 10 bases spanning the gap. This CDR3 is built from 13 residues. Germline loops: CDR1 SGHVS, CDR2 FNYEAQ. The CDR3 loop is CASSLVGGGEQFF. The CDR3 DNA follows: TGTGCCAGCAGCTTAGTAGGAGGTGGTGAGCAGTTCTTC.

The rearrangement uses TRBV27 and TRBJ2-5; 14 nucleotides agree with TRBD2. The CDR3 spans 15 residues. Germline values: CDR1 MNHEY, CDR2 SMNVEV (reference sequence). J gave up 5 bases and V 6 bases, and 5 bases lay outside the gene matches. CDR3: CASSDGTSGGETQYF. CDR3 DNA sequence: TGTGCCAGCAGCGACGGGACTAGCGGGGGCGAGACCCAGTACTTC.

The chain employs TRBV7-8 and TRBJ1-1; perhaps TRBD1 as D (6 bases). In germline, CDR1 is SGHVS, CDR2 FQNEAQ. V lost 5 bases and J lost 1, with 14 bases in between. The CDR3 contains 15 residues. This CDR3 reads CASSQQGLSNTEAFF. CDR3 bases: TGTGCCAGCAGCCAACAGGGTTTGTCGAACACTGAAGCTTTCTTT.

This chain links TRBV18 with TRBJ2-2, with 8 bases matching TRBD2. CDR1 and CDR2 from the germline V gene are KGHSH and LQKENI. The CDR3 length is 16 residues. V was clipped by 0 bases and J by 1 base; unmatched bases: 1. For the CDR3, the DNA is TGTGCCAGCTCACCACCACTAGCGGAGAACACCGGGGAGCTGTTTTTT. It specifies CASSPPLAENTGELFF.

V and J are TRBV7-3 and TRBJ1-6; D not certain. V lost 7 bases to trimming and J lost 7 bases, with 11 bases between them. The germline V gene encodes CDR1 SGHTA and CDR2 FQGTGA. The CDR3 spans 13 residues. Written as DNA, the CDR3 is TGTGCCAGCACTGGGTCGGGAAATTCACCCCTCCACTTT. Translation gives CASTGSGNSPLHF.

Only one count was recorded for this clone. Here the CDR3 reads CASSFTRDRGGYGYTF. The CDR3 DNA is TGTGCCAGCAGTTTTACACGGGACAGGGGAGGCTATGGCTACACCTTC. This chain joins TRBV27 and TRBJ1-2, with 10 bases matching TRBD1. This CDR3 has 16 residues. The J segment lost 4 bases and the V segment lost 3 bases, leaving 8 bases of the junction unmatched. CDR1 and CDR2 from the germline V gene are MNHEY and SMNVEV (reference sequence).

This clone was detected only once. The V call is TRBV5-6, the J call TRBJ2-5; possibly TRBD1 for D (6 bases). The ends were cut back, 4 bases at V and 5 bases at J, with 15 bases in the middle. This CDR3 region has 14 residues. Germline loops: CDR1 SGHDT, CDR2 YYEEEE. CDR3 region: CASSLNHRAETQYF. CDR3 sequence (DNA): TGTGCCAGCAGCCTGAATCACAGGGCCGAGACCCAGTACTTC.

The rearrangement links TRBV5-4 to TRBJ2-3; D gene unclear. The CDR3 covers 12 residues. Germline V gene sequence: CDR1 SGHNT, CDR2 YYREEE (reference sequence). The V end was cut by 4 bases, the J end by 6 bases, with 9 bases between. The CDR3 DNA reads TGTGCCAGCAGCCTCGGAAGGGATACGCAGTATTTT. Encoded protein: CASSLGRDTQYF.

This rearrangement joins TRBV7-8 to TRBJ1-4; D call uncertain. Trimming stripped 8 bases from V and 8 bases from J, with 18 bases between. This CDR3 comprises 14 residues. Germline V gene sequence: CDR1 SGHVS, CDR2 FQNEAQ. The CDR3 region is CASAKGGIEEKLFF. The CDR3 nucleotides are TGTGCCAGCGCAAAAGGAGGAATTGAAGAAAAACTGTTTTTT.

The rearrangement joins TRBV7-2 to TRBJ2-3, with 7 bases aligning to TRBD2. Per germline, CDR1 SGHTA and CDR2 FQGNSA. CDR3 length: 19 residues. V lost 2 bases to trimming and J lost 0 bases; unmatched junction nucleotides: 14. The DNA for the CDR3 is TGTGCCAGCAGCTTAAGAGGGCTAGCGGATTCTTTTAGCACAGATACGCAGTATTTT. Amino acids: CASSLRGLADSFSTDTQYF.

This rearrangement joins TRBV19 to TRBJ2-4; 8 bases agree with TRBD1. Germline V gene sequence: CDR1 LNHDA, CDR2 SQIVND (reference sequence). The CDR3 has 16 residues. Trimming cost V 5 bases and J 2 bases; bases outside gene matches: 8. The CDR3 sequence is CASSSLQGVSKNIQYF. CDR3 DNA sequence: TGTGCCAGTAGTTCCCTACAGGGGGTGTCCAAAAACATTCAGTACTTC.

For this clone: Relative to the germline gene, one junction end is altered; a read error may explain this. The chain combines TRBV6-6 with TRBJ2-7, with D possibly being TRBD1 or TRBD2 (5 bases each). The CDR3 has 16 amino acids. The germline gives CDR1 MNHNY, CDR2 SVGAGI (reference sequence). This chain's CDR3 is CASSYSKTGATYKQYF. Here the CDR3 DNA reads TGTGCCAGCAGTTACTCGAAAACCGGGGCTACCTACAAGCAGTACTTC.

This sequence joins TRBV5-6 and TRBJ2-1; 10 bases align to TRBD2. The germline V gene has CDR1 SGHDT and CDR2 YYEEEE. V lost 6 bases, J lost 9 bases, and 12 bases stayed unmatched. CDR3 length equals 15 residues. The CDR3 region has the DNA TGTGCCAGCACCCGGGCAGTAGCGGGAGGTATTGAGCAGTTCTTC. Its translation: CASTRAVAGGIEQFF.

The chain has TRBV7-6 and TRBJ2-4; D possibly corresponds to TRBD2 (5 bases). The CDR3 is 13 amino acids. V was cut by 5 bases and J by 10 bases, with 15 bases left in between. Germline assignment: CDR1 SGHVS and CDR2 FNYEAQ. In DNA, the CDR3 is TGTGCCAGCAGCGCGGACCTAGAGGGTATTCAGTACTTC. This translates into CASSADLEGIQYF.